One and the same sample provided the 25 T cell receptor beta chains below, sequenced in a study of T cell responses to AZD1222 COVID-19 vaccine (dated by TCRdb to the early 2020s). The library was built by means of the immunoSEQ multiplex PCR assay. TCRdb took this table from immuneACCESS and kept in-frame rearrangements with V and J called. Such tables lack part of the clones; where checked against another copy, unresolved V genes explain under half of the gap, and the rest is unexplained. Here the sample has around 150,000 clones; around 90% occur a single time. The top ten hold under 2.5% of the sample. The time point label corresponds to: baseline before first vaccination. The starting material was peripheral blood, obtained on day 0 of AZD1222 vaccination. These receptors all stem from an adult in good health.

This clone was observed a handful of times. This sequence joins TRBV28 and TRBJ2-7, with TRBD2 as a possible D gene (6 bases). Germline V gives CDR1 MDHEN, CDR2 SYDVKM. The length of the CDR3 is 13 residues. V was trimmed by 4 bases and J by 0 bases, leaving 7 bases between them. DNA of the CDR3: TGTGCCAGCAGTTGGGACTTCTCCTACGAGCAGTACTTC. Amino acids: CASSWDFSYEQYF.

The rearrangement uses TRBV18 and TRBJ1-1; unclear D gene. Germline V gene lookup returns CDR1 KGHSH and CDR2 LQKENI. The ends were cut back, 4 bases at V and 1 base at J, with 4 bases in the middle. The CDR3 runs to 12 residues. The CDR3 here is CASSRQNTEAFF. Written as DNA, the CDR3 is TGTGCCAGCTCACGACAGAACACTGAAGCTTTCTTT.

Note on this clone: Other DNA sequences in the sample encode the same CDR3. The CDR3 reads CASSAQGTDTQYF. CDR3 DNA sequence: TGTGCCAGCAGTGCCCAGGGGACAGATACGCAGTATTTT. The chain couples TRBV6-4 to TRBJ2-3; tentative D call: TRBD1 (6 bases). V dropped 4 bases and J dropped 3 bases, with 8 bases sitting between them. Germline V gene sequence: CDR1 MRHNA, CDR2 SNTAGT. The CDR3 runs 13 residues.

The V call is TRBV3-1 (or the pseudogene TRBV3-2), the J call TRBJ1-3, with 7 bases fitting TRBD1. The CDR3 has 16 amino acids. Trimming removed 3 bases from V and 5 bases from J; junction bases left unmatched: 10. CDR1 is LGHDT, CDR2 YNNKEL, per germline (reference sequence). This chain's CDR3 is CASSQRQGSGRNTIYF. Written as DNA, the CDR3 is TGTGCCAGCAGCCAGAGACAGGGCTCGGGGAGAAACACCATATATTTT.

The chain combines TRBV27 with TRBJ1-2; no clear D. Germline assignment: CDR1 MNHEY and CDR2 SMNVEV (reference sequence). V gave up 2 bases and J gave up 7 bases, with 17 bases separating them. CDR3 length equals 15 residues. The CDR3 protein is CASSLNEAVGFGYTF. As DNA, the CDR3 is TGTGCCAGCAGTTTAAACGAAGCTGTGGGCTTTGGCTACACCTTC.

The chain is built from TRBV30 and TRBJ1-3; D is ambiguous. V lost 4 bases, J lost 4 bases, and 11 bases lay in between. CDR1 GTSNPN and CDR2 SVGIG come from the germline V gene (reference sequence). The CDR3 is 13 residues long. The CDR3: CAWTQGPGNTIYF. The CDR3 coding sequence is TGTGCCTGGACCCAAGGGCCCGGAAACACCATATATTTT.

The chain carries TRBV3-1 (or the pseudogene TRBV3-2) and TRBJ2-3; the match to TRBD2 covers 8 bases. CDR1 LGHDT and CDR2 YNNKEL come from the germline V gene (reference sequence). The CDR3 covers 16 residues. V shed 6 bases and J 2 bases; nucleotides not matched to a gene: 10. The chain's CDR3 is CASSQLSGVYTDTQYF. As DNA, the CDR3 is TGTGCCAGCAGTCAACTTAGCGGGGTCTACACAGATACGCAGTATTTT.

This clone was observed a single time. The genes are TRBV9 and TRBJ2-1; no firm D call. V shed 0 bases and J shed 0 bases, with 7 bases lying between them. The CDR3 is made up of 15 amino acids. Germline V gene data show CDR1 as SGDLS and CDR2 as YYNGEE. CDR3 DNA: TGTGCCAGCAGCGTAGCTCCAATCTCCTACAATGAGCAGTTCTTC. Translating it yields CASSVAPISYNEQFF.

This clone was counted a single time. The CDR3 nucleotides read TGTGCCAGCAGCTTAAAACGGGCCGATACGCAGTATTTT. It codes for CASSLKRADTQYF. V gene TRBV7-9 combines with J gene TRBJ2-3, with D hard to call. Trimming pared 2 bases from V and 6 bases from J, leaving 9 bases between. Germline V gene lookup returns CDR1 SEHNR and CDR2 FQNEAQ (reference sequence). The CDR3 loop spans 13 amino acids.

This chain links TRBV6-5 with TRBJ1-2, with 8 nucleotides matching TRBD1. The CDR3 covers 14 residues. The trim removed 2 bases at V and 7 bases at J, leaving 6 bases unmatched. CDR1 and CDR2 (germline): MNHEY, SVGAGI. CDR3 amino acids: CASSYGQGAFGYTF. CDR3 DNA: TGTGCCAGCAGTTACGGGCAGGGGGCGTTTGGCTACACCTTC.

This sequence joins TRBV5-4 and TRBJ1-1, with a tentative D call TRBD1 (6 bases). V shed 4 bases and J shed 1 base, with 14 bases lying between them. The CDR3 totals 15 residues. Germline V gene sequence: CDR1 SGHNT, CDR2 YYREEE (reference sequence). This chain's CDR3 is CASSRKTGENTEAFF. CDR3 DNA sequence: TGTGCCAGCAGCCGAAAGACAGGAGAGAACACTGAAGCTTTCTTT.

There are a few counts of this clone. This chain uses TRBV10-1 with TRBJ1-1, with 7 bases lining up with TRBD1. CDR3 length: 17 residues. The trim removed 5 bases at V and 8 bases at J, leaving 20 bases unmatched. Germline values: CDR1 WNHNN, CDR2 SYGVQD (reference sequence). CDR3 nucleotides: TGCGCCAGCAGTTCCCCACAGGGGTGCCTACTCAATGGGGAAGCTTTCTTT. This encodes CASSSPQGCLLNGEAFF.

The V and J genes are TRBV19 and TRBJ1-5, with D unclear. V lost 9 bases, J lost 5 bases, and 14 bases lay in between. The germline gives CDR1 LNHDA, CDR2 SQIVND (reference sequence). This CDR3 contains 13 residues. CDR3 loop: CASKPAGDQPQHF. The CDR3 DNA reads as TGTGCCAGCAAGCCCGCCGGAGATCAGCCCCAGCATTTT.

V is TRBV28 and J is TRBJ2-2, with D perhaps given as TRBD1 or TRBD2 (6 bases each). CDR1 is MDHEN and CDR2 is SYDVKM in the germline V gene. The CDR3 extends over 13 amino acids. V was trimmed by 8 bases and J by 4 bases, leaving 11 bases between them. CDR3 region: CASGGTFTGELFF. As DNA, the CDR3 is TGTGCCAGCGGAGGGACATTCACCGGGGAGCTGTTTTTT.

The V call is TRBV13, the J call TRBJ1-1, with no clear D. Trimming removed 0 bases at V and 7 bases at J, with 9 bases between. The CDR3 is 13 amino acids. Germline CDR1 and CDR2: PRHDT and FYEKMQ (reference sequence). The CDR3 reads CASSLGPTGEAFF. DNA for the CDR3: TGTGCCAGCAGCTTAGGACCCACGGGTGAAGCTTTCTTT.

The chain employs TRBV6-5 and TRBJ1-2; 7 bases agree with TRBD1. Germline lookup yields CDR1 MNHEY and CDR2 SVGAGI. The CDR3 is made up of 15 amino acids. With V trimmed by 11 bases and J by 0 bases, 12 bases remained unmatched. The CDR3, as DNA: TGTGCCGGTGGGACGGGGACAGCTTCTAACTATGGCTACACCTTC. It yields the protein CAGGTGTASNYGYTF.

The gene calls are TRBV29-1 and TRBJ1-4; TRBD1 matches 8 bases. The CDR3 has 13 residues. Trimming cost V 5 bases and J 7 bases; bases outside gene matches: 6. Germline lookup yields CDR1 SQVTM and CDR2 ANQGSEA. CDR3 DNA sequence: TGCAGCGTTCTGAGGCAGGGGGCTGAAAAACTGTTTTTT. Its translation is CSVLRQGAEKLFF.

This rearrangement joins TRBV15 to TRBJ2-5; D perhaps matches TRBD1 (5 bases). This CDR3 contains 15 residues. CDR1 and CDR2 from the germline V gene are LNHNV and YYDKDF (reference sequence). Deletions cut 6 bases from V and 3 bases from J, with 17 bases between. In nucleotides, the CDR3 is TGTGCCACCAGGGAAAGATATGGCAGGGAAGAGACCCAGTACTTC. This translates into CATRERYGREETQYF.

This chain connects TRBV5-6 to TRBJ2-1; no firm D call. Trimming shortened V by 2 bases and J by 7 bases, and 7 bases separated the two germline ends. The CDR3 is 12 residues long. Germline-derived CDR1 and CDR2 are SGHDT and YYEEEE. The CDR3 region has the DNA TGTGCCAGCAGCTTTTTACAGAATGAGCAGTTCTTC. Its translation is CASSFLQNEQFF.

The CDR3 region is CASSRPSGYNEQFF. The CDR3 nucleotides read TGTGCCAGCAGCCGCCCCTCGGGGTACAATGAGCAGTTCTTC. V gene TRBV5-4 combines with J gene TRBJ2-1; tentative D call: TRBD2 (5 bases). V lost 4 bases, J lost 4 bases, and 12 bases lay in between. The CDR3 runs to 14 residues. Germline CDR1 SGHNT, CDR2 YYREEE (reference sequence).

This rearrangement joins TRBV14 to TRBJ1-1; perhaps TRBD1 as D (6 bases). CDR3 size: 15 residues. V shed 5 bases and J shed 5 bases, with 18 bases lying between them. Germline V gene sequence: CDR1 SGHDN, CDR2 FVKESK. CDR3 amino acids: CASSSRGGLYTEAFF. The CDR3 DNA is TGTGCCAGCAGCTCCAGGGGTGGTTTGTATACTGAAGCTTTCTTT.

The CDR3 loop is CSVGLGQGADQPQHF. CDR3 in DNA: TGCAGCGTTGGGTTGGGACAGGGGGCCGATCAGCCCCAGCATTTT. This chain uses TRBV29-1 with TRBJ1-5; 12 bases are a match to TRBD1. V shed 4 bases, J shed 5 bases, and the junction held 6 bases outside the gene matches. Germline V CDR1 and CDR2: SQVTM, ANQGSEA. The CDR3 totals 15 residues.

The genes are TRBV6-1 and TRBJ1-1, with a tentative D call TRBD1 (6 bases). Germline loops: CDR1 MNHNS, CDR2 SASEGT. V lost 1 base and J 2 bases, leaving 11 bases between the germline ends. This CDR3 spans 15 amino acids. CDR3 sequence: CASSEDSQGNTEAFF. The DNA of the CDR3 is TGTGCCAGCAGTGAAGACTCACAGGGAAACACTGAAGCTTTCTTT.

The gene calls are TRBV7-9 and TRBJ2-4, with 9 nucleotides matching TRBD2. Per the germline V gene, CDR1 is SEHNR and CDR2 is FQNEAQ (reference sequence). The CDR3 has 12 residues. V dropped 0 bases and J dropped 15; count of bases not matched to a gene: 3. The CDR3 DNA reads as TGTGCCAGCAGCTTAGCCGGCGGGGGGGTGTACTTC. Amino acids: CASSLAGGGVYF.

The chain uses TRBV2 and TRBJ1-4; no definite D call. V shed 5 bases and J shed 8 bases, with 12 bases lying between them. The CDR3 covers 13 residues. Looked up from germline, CDR1 is SNHLY and CDR2 is FYNNEI. CDR3: CASSRPPGEKLFF. CDR3 DNA: TGTGCCAGCAGTAGACCCCCCGGGGAAAAACTGTTTTTT.